These 11 T cell receptor beta chains came from one sample sequenced in a study of CD8 T cells in Susac syndrome. With random hexamers, roughly 0.5 to 1 ug RNA was reverse transcribed. TCRdb used MiXCR to reprocess the immunoSEQ multiplex PCR reads, holding one entry per CDR3 protein. The sample lists hundreds of thousands of distinct CDR3 sequences, over 75% occurring once. Sample: CD8+ T cells from PBMCs. The source is a human donor with multiple sclerosis.

The V call is TRBV9, the J call TRBJ2-1, with TRBD2 matching 7 bases. After removal of 5 bases from V and 5 bases from J, the junction contained 7 bases not matched to a gene. Germline CDR1 is SGDLS and CDR2 is YYNGEE. This CDR3 spans 14 amino acids. CDR3 in DNA: TGTGCCAGCAGATCCCCTGGGAGGGACAATGAGCAGTTCTTC. It codes for CASRSPGRDNEQFF.

The chain uses TRBV7-9 and TRBJ2-1; 8 bases align to TRBD1. The V gene's germline CDR1 is SEHNR and CDR2 FQNEAQ (reference sequence). The CDR3 loop spans 15 amino acids. The V gene end was trimmed by 5 bases and the J gene end by 5 bases; junction bases not matched to a gene: 8. In DNA, the CDR3 is TGTGCCAGCAGCCCCGGACAGGGTCTGAACAATGAGCAGTTCTTC. Translating gives CASSPGQGLNNEQFF.

CDR3 bases: TGTGCCAGCAGTGATGCGGGGGCTGAAGCTTTCTTT. This gives the protein CASSDAGAEAFF. The chain combines TRBV25-1 with TRBJ1-1, with a weak D call TRBD1 (5 bases). In germline, CDR1 is MGHDK, CDR2 SYGVNS. The CDR3 spans 12 residues. V lost 3 bases and J lost 6, with 8 bases in between.

V usage is TRBV3-1 and J usage is TRBJ2-7, with D possibly being TRBD1 (6 bases). Germline assignment: CDR1 LGHDT and CDR2 YNNKEL (reference sequence). V was cut by 0 bases and J by 4 bases, with 16 bases left in between. The CDR3 covers 16 residues. CDR3: CASSQDRGTRPYEQYF. Written as DNA, the CDR3 is TGTGCCAGCAGCCAAGATAGAGGGACACGCCCGTACGAGCAGTACTTC.

This clonotype occurred once. The gene calls are TRBV10-3 and TRBJ2-7, with TRBD2 identical over 7 bases. Germline V lookup: CDR1 ENHRY, CDR2 SYGVKD. V dropped 2 bases and J dropped 0; count of bases not matched to a gene: 4. The CDR3 loop spans 15 amino acids. The CDR3 coding sequence is TGTGCCATCAGTGAGAGACTAGCTCCCTCCTACGAGCAGTACTTC. This translates into CAISERLAPSYEQYF.

The V and J genes are TRBV27 and TRBJ2-7; D unresolved. V shed 6 bases and J shed 1 base, with 10 bases lying between them. CDR3 length: 13 residues. The germline gives CDR1 MNHEY, CDR2 SMNVEV (reference sequence). The CDR3 loop is CASRLRSSYEQYF. CDR3 coding DNA: TGTGCCAGCAGATTAAGGAGTTCCTACGAGCAGTACTTC.

This clonotype was recorded only once. This rearrangement joins TRBV15 to TRBJ2-4; 8 bases align to TRBD1. The CDR3 totals 15 residues. V lost 5 bases to trimming and J lost 6 bases; unmatched junction nucleotides: 9. From germline, CDR1 is LNHNV and CDR2 YYDKDF (reference sequence). CDR3 in DNA: TGTGCCACCAGCGCCTCGACAGGGGCGGTAAACATTCAGTACTTC. It specifies CATSASTGAVNIQYF.

The rearrangement joins TRBV25-1 to TRBJ1-6; no definite D call. Germline loops: CDR1 MGHDK, CDR2 SYGVNS. The CDR3 extends over 17 amino acids. Trimming pared 1 base from V and 0 bases from J, leaving 10 bases between. The CDR3 here is CASSELRAGSYNSPLHF. The CDR3 DNA is TGTGCCAGCAGTGAATTACGGGCGGGCTCCTATAATTCACCCCTCCACTTT.

The chain combines TRBV7-8 with TRBJ2-1; 8 bases align to TRBD2. The CDR3 covers 17 residues. J was trimmed by 6 bases and V by 1 base; bases with no gene match: 11. Germline values: CDR1 SGHVS, CDR2 FQNEAQ. The CDR3 is CASSLGPGASGLNEQFF. CDR3 coding DNA: TGTGCCAGCAGCTTAGGACCTGGGGCTAGCGGGCTCAATGAGCAGTTCTTC.

This chain uses TRBV20-1 with TRBJ2-1; 11 nucleotides agree with TRBD1. The junction had 12 bases not matched to a gene; V was cut back by 0 bases and J by 8 bases. Germline assignment: CDR1 DFQATT and CDR2 SNEGSKA (reference sequence). CDR3 size: 17 residues. CDR3 in DNA: TGCAGTGCTAGAGACCTGCTAAGGGACAGGGGGATTCATGAGCAGTTCTTC. Its translation is CSARDLLRDRGIHEQFF.

The chain has TRBV12-3 or TRBV12-4 and TRBJ1-4; 8 bases agree with TRBD1. This CDR3 comprises 15 residues. J gave up 6 bases and V 2 bases, and 5 bases lay outside the gene matches. The DNA for the CDR3 is TGTGCCAGCAGTTTACTGACAGGGGACTATGAAAAACTGTTTTTT. It encodes CASSLLTGDYEKLFF.